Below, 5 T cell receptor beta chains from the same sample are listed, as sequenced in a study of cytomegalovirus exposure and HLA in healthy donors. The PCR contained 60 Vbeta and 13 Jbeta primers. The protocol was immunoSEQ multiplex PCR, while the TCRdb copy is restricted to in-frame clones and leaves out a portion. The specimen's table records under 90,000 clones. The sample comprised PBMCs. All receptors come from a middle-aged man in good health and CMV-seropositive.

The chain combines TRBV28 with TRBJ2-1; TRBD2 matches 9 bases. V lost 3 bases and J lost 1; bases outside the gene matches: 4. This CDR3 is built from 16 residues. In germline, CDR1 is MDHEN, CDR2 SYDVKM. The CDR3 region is CASSLGAGGSYNEQFF. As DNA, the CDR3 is TGTGCCAGCAGTTTGGGGGCGGGAGGGTCCTACAATGAGCAGTTCTTC.

The CDR3 DNA reads TGTGCCAGCAGTTTAATTGGTGGGAGGGCCTACAATGAGCAGTTCTTC. The encoded protein is CASSLIGGRAYNEQFF. This chain connects TRBV27 to TRBJ2-1; TRBD2 matches 7 bases. CDR1 is MNHEY and CDR2 is SMNVEV in the germline V gene (reference sequence). V gave up 2 bases and J gave up 2 bases; unmatched junction bases: 6. This CDR3 is built from 16 residues.

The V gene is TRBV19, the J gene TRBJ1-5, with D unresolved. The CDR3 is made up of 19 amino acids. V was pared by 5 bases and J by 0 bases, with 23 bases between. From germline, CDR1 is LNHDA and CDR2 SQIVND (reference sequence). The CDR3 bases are TGTGCCAGTAGTCCTACCCGGGCGGGCGGACGGTATAGCAATCAGCCCCAGCATTTT. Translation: CASSPTRAGGRYSNQPQHF. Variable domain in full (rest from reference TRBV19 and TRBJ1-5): DGGITQSPKYLFRKEGQNVTLSCEQNLNHDAMYWYRQDPGQGLRLIYYSQIVNDFQKGDIAEGYSVSREKKESFPLTVTSAQKNPTAFYLCASSPTRAGGRYSNQPQHFGDGTRLSIL.

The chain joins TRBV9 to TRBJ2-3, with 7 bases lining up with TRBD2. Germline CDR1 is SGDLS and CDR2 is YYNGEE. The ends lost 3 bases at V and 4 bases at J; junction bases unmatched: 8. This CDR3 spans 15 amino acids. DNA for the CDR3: TGTGCCAGCAGCGGTGGCGCTAGCGGATCAGATACGCAGTATTTT. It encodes CASSGGASGSDTQYF.

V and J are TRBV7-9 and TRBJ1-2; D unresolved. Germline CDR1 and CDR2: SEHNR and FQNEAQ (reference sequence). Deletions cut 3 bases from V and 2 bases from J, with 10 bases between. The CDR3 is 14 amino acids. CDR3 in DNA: TGTGCCAGCAGCTTTGCAGGCGAAAACTATGGCTACACCTTC. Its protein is CASSFAGENYGYTF.